The clone carrying this TCR beta chain was counted only a few times. Its specificity is not known. From the RT-PCR reads, TCRdb called clonotypes with MiXCR, one entry per CDR3 protein. The sample carries 450,000 to 600,000 distinct CDR3 sequences, about 15% recorded once. V dropped 5 bases and J dropped 7; count of bases not matched to a gene: 10. CDR3 length equals 16 residues. The germline gives CDR1 SGHTA, CDR2 FQGNSA. This sample was included in a study of response to subunit inactivated influenza vaccine. Study-level results: Few new T cells, the authors suggested, are recruited by each seasonal influenza vaccination.

The rearrangement links TRBV7-2 to TRBJ2-1; 11 bases are a match to TRBD2. The sequence was collected from a man in his fifties or sixties who received an inactivated influenza vaccine. Sample: CD4+ T cells sorted from PBMCs, taken about 24 months after vaccination. CDR3: CASSPMLAGGSNEQFF. CDR3 in DNA: TGTGCCAGCAGCCCGATGCTAGCGGGAGGCTCGAATGAGCAGTTCTTC. Variable domain in full (rest from reference TRBV7-2 and TRBJ2-1): GAGVSQSPSNKVTEKGKDVELRCDPISGHTALYWYRQSLGQGLEFLIYFQGNSAPDKSGLPSDRFSAERTGGSVSTLTIQRTQQEDSAVYLCASSPMLAGGSNEQFFGPGTRLTVL.